One and the same sample provided the 3 T cell receptor beta chains below, sequenced in a study of blood T cells in healthy people across ages (dated by TCRdb to between 2015 and 2016). Libraries were prepared through 5' RACE. The instrument was an Illumina HiSeq 2500. A second 7 to 11 cycle PCR used a sample-barcoded 5' primer and a J-beta primer mix. The public reads were reanalyzed by TCRdb: fastp trimming at Q25, MiXCR alignment, in-frame beta chains only. Entries are consolidated by CDR3 protein sequence, retaining the most common genes and DNA. A total of some 1,500,000 distinct CDR3 sequences appear in this sample, roughly two fifths of them only once. The ten largest account for about 4.1% of the sample. Material for sequencing was blood. These receptors came from a woman under 30 in good health.

This clonotype has a handful of counts. This rearrangement joins TRBV24-1 to TRBJ2-2; D is perhaps TRBD1 or TRBD2 (5 bases each). Germline V gene lookup returns CDR1 KGHDR and CDR2 SFDVKD. This CDR3 region has 15 residues. V lost 3 bases to trimming and J lost 5 bases, with 12 bases between them. Written as DNA, the CDR3 is TGTGCCACCAGTGATGCCCGAGGGGTTACCGGGGAGCTGTTTTTT. Amino acid sequence: CATSDARGVTGELFF.

The gene calls are TRBV4-3 and TRBJ1-1; D ambiguous. V lost 1 base and J lost 11, with 14 bases in between. This CDR3 has 13 amino acids. Germline assignment: CDR1 LGHNA and CDR2 YSLEER. In nucleotides, the CDR3 is TGCGCCAGCAGCCAAGTAGAGGTTGCGTGGGCTTTCTTT. This encodes CASSQVEVAWAFF.

This chain connects TRBV12-3 or TRBV12-4 to TRBJ2-3; D might be TRBD2 (5 bases). The CDR3 totals 12 residues. Trimming took off 3 bases at V and 8 bases at J, with 9 bases between the two ends. The CDR3 DNA reads as TGTGCCAGCAGTTTCGGGGAAGGTACGCAGTATTTT. Amino acids: CASSFGEGTQYF.